The entry below describes one TCR beta chain. Its antigen remains unknown. This sample was taken from a study of regulatory T cells in long-lasting Graves disease. Overall study: Persistence in Graves' disease denoted antithyroid drug use beyond 5 years alongside positive TSH receptor antibodies.

The V gene end was trimmed by 1 base and the J gene end by 4 bases; junction bases not matched to a gene: 8. Germline assignment: CDR1 GTSNPN and CDR2 SVGIG (reference sequence). The CDR3 length is 16 residues. Construction of TCR beta libraries relied on iRepertoire HTBI primers and on Arm-PCR targeting CDR3 regions. Original handling: Samples revealed about 63 TRBV and 14 TRBJ segments. TCRdb passed the multiplex PCR reads through MiXCR, listing each CDR3 protein once. V and J calls and clone size were set by TCRdb, not the authors. The top ten clones hold approximately 28% of a sample with about 450,000 distinct CDR3 sequences, around 22% of them seen once. General study results and limits: Authors noted too few samples as a limitation. Persistent cases of Graves' showed reduced TCR diversity relative to newly diagnosed patients.

The time point here: persistent/refractory GD, antithyroid drugs over 5 years with positive TRAb. PBMC RNA was the source of the TCR library. This specimen was peripheral blood mononuclear cells (PBMCs), taken when the disease was refractory, from a patient treated with antithyroid drugs. This clonotype was sampled from a female donor with Graves disease. The chain carries TRBV30 and TRBJ1-5, with 9 bases aligning to TRBD1. In DNA, the CDR3 is TGTGCCTGGAGTGCAGGTGGAGGACAGGGGAATCAGCCCCAGCATTTT. Its translation: CAWSAGGGQGNQPQHF.